A few counts support the clone carrying this T cell receptor (beta chain). Its antigen is unknown. This entry is derived from a study of beta chain features in type 1 diabetes. Study-level findings and limits: Within each of all four CD4+ subsets, Type 1 diabetes patients had TCRB CDR3s that were moderately but significantly shorter.

Expressed TCRB transcripts got sequenced, as all isolated RNA was reverse transcribed. Sequencing was performed with immunoSEQ multiplex PCR; in TCRdb, only in-frame clones are kept and a portion is missing. The sample yields hundreds of thousands of clones, 13% seen once. The V end was cut by 1 base, the J end by 1 base, with 11 bases between. This CDR3 spans 15 amino acids. Germline values: CDR1 SEHNR, CDR2 FQNEAQ (reference sequence). What was sequenced was naive CD4+ T cells from blood. This chain connects TRBV7-9 to TRBJ2-7; D is unclear. The origin of this receptor is a young man with type 1 diabetes. The CDR3 DNA is TGTGCCAGCAGCTTAGTCTTCGACGGGTCCTACGAGCAGTACTTC. The encoded protein is CASSLVFDGSYEQYF.